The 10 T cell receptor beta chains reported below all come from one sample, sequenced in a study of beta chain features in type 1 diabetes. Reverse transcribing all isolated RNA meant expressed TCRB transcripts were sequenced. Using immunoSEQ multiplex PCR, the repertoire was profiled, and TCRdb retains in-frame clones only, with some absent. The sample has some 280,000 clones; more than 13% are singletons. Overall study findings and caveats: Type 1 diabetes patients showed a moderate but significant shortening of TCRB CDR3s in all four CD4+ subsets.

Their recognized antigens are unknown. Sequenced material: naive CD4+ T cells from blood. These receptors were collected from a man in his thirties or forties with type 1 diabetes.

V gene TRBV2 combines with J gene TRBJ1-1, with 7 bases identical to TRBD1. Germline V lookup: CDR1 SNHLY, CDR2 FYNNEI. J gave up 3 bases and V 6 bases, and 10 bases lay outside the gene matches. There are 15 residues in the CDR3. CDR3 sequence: CASRSAGGWYTEAFF. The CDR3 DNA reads TGTGCCAGCAGAAGCGCAGGGGGTTGGTACACTGAAGCTTTCTTT.

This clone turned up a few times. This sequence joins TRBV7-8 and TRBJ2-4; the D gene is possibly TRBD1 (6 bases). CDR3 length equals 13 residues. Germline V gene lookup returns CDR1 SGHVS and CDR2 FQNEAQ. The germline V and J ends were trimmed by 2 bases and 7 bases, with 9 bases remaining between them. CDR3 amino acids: CASSLNQGNIQYF. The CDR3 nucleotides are TGTGCCAGCAGCTTAAACCAGGGGAACATTCAGTACTTC. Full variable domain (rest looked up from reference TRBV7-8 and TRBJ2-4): GAGVSQSPRYKVAKRGQDVALRCDPISGHVSLFWYQQALGQGPEFLTYFQNEAQLDKSGLPSDRFFAERPEGSVSTLKIQRTQQEDSAVYLCASSLNQGNIQYFGAGTRLSVL.

This CDR3 reads CASSAHGTGFYEQYF. The CDR3 DNA reads TGTGCCAGCAGTGCTCATGGAACAGGGTTTTACGAGCAGTACTTC. J is TRBJ2-7 and V is TRBV28; weak D call: TRBD1 (6 bases). CDR1 is MDHEN and CDR2 is SYDVKM in the germline V gene. This CDR3 comprises 15 residues. V lost 5 bases to trimming and J lost 4 bases, with 18 bases between them.

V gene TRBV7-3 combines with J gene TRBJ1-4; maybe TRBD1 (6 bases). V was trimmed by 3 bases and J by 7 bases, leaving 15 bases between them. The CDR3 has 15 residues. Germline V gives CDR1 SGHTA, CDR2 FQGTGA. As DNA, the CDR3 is TGTGCCAGCAGCTTCGCCGGGGGGCCCGGTGAAAAACTGTTTTTT. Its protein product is CASSFAGGPGEKLFF.

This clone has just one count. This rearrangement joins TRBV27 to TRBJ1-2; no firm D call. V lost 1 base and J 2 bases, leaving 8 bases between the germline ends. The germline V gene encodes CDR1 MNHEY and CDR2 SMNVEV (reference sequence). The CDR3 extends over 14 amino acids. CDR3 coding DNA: TGTGCCAGCAGTTTATTTGGCGGGAACTATGGCTACACCTTC. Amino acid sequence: CASSLFGGNYGYTF.

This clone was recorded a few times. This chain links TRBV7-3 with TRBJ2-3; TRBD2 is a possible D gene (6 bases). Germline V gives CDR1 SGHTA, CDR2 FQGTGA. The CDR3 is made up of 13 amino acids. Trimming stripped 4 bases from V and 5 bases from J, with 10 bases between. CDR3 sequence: CASSSPGGDTQYF. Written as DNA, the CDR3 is TGTGCCAGCAGCTCCCCCGGGGGAGATACGCAGTATTTT.

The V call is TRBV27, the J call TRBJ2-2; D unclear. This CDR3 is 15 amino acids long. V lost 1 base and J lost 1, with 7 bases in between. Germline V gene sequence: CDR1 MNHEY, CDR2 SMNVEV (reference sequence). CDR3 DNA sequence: TGTGCCAGCAGTTTATTTAGACAGAACACCGGGGAGCTGTTTTTT. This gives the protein CASSLFRQNTGELFF.

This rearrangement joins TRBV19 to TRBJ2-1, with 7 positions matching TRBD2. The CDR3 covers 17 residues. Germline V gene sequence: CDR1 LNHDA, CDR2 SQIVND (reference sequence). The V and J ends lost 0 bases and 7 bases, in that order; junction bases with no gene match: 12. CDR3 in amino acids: CASSIDEGGSRMNEQFF. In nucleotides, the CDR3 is TGTGCCAGTAGTATAGATGAGGGCGGGAGTAGGATGAATGAGCAGTTCTTC.

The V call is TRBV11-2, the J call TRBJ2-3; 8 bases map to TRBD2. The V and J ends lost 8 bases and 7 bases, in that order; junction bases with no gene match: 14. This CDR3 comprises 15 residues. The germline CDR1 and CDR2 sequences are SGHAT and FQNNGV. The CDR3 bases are TGTGCCAGCCGGGCTGAGCGGGAGAATAGGAATACGCAGTATTTT. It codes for CASRAERENRNTQYF.

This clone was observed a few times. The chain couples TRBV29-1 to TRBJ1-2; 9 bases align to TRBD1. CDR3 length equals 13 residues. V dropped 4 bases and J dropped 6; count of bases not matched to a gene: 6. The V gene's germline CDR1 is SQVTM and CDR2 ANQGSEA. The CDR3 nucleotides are TGCAGCGTTGCCGGACAGGGGATGGATGGCTACACCTTC. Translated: CSVAGQGMDGYTF.